This T cell receptor (beta chain) appears in the sequencing data of a study of blood T cells in healthy people across ages (dated by TCRdb to between 2014 and 2016). Some background on the complete study: Template switching captured roughly one uniquely barcoded TCR beta cDNA molecule per two T cells in model experiments. The study measured age-related changes in TCR beta repertoire diversity using deep sequencing normalized with unique cDNA molecular identifiers. Donors were grouped into four age groups: young (average roughly 15 years), middle-aged (39), aged (62) and long-lived (about 90). Using the same blood draw, the study looked at two additional independent replicas of 1 million unique cDNA reads for two donors, one aged 18 to 30 and the other aged 80 or older.

Beyond this particular receptor, the publication reports: Estimates of total diversity from one million sequenced T cells were regarded as lower bounds and underestimates. Observed TCR beta diversity per million T cells fell roughly linearly with age, and a significant reduction was already apparent by age around 44. Conclusive comparison of naive and antigen-experienced compartments was prevented by the profiling of bulk unsorted PBMCs. Because donor CMV infection status was unknown, age-related changes in expanded clonotypes were potentially confounded. Compared with the aged group, more naive CD4+ T cells, fewer expanded clones and increased TCR diversity were shown by the long-lived group, suggesting age selection. A strong correlation was found between observed TCR beta diversity and the percentage of naive T cells measured by flow cytometry.

The library relied on 5' RACE. The instrument was an Illumina HiSeq 2500. A second PCR of 7 to 11 cycles was run with a J-beta primer mix and a sample-barcoded 5' primer. A unique molecular identifier was introduced onto each TCR beta cDNA molecule by a template-switch 5' adaptor carrying 12 random nucleotides. Each sample yielded at least 2.5 million CDR3-containing paired-end reads. All of the RNA was converted into first-strand cDNA using the Mint cDNA synthesis kit, with a TRBC-specific oligonucleotide serving as the primer. Following uracil-DNA glycosylase treatment, a first 18-cycle PCR with universal primers M1SS and BC2_uni_R was performed on all cDNA. As for the authors' bioinformatics: Each sample was normalized by randomly selecting 1 million high-quality reads, each carrying a distinct molecular identifier. Reads with shared molecular identifiers were discarded instead of being binned into consensus sequences. MiTCR, set to a Q25 quality threshold and the strictest error-elimination algorithm, was used for CDR3 identification, clonotype clustering and error correction. A nonparametric unseen species model with Euler transformation was used to estimate a lower bound on total TCR beta diversity. TCRdb trimmed the raw reads at Q25, called clones with MiXCR and kept productive beta chains. Each CDR3 protein gets just one entry, which takes the most common genes and DNA from the rows behind it. The V and J calls were determined by TCRdb, not by the authors. Counted in this sample were more than 600,000 distinct CDR3 sequences; more than 20% of them appeared once. The ten largest clones add up to 9.4% of the sample.

About this clonotype itself: What this receptor recognizes is not known. No clone much larger than this one lies a single base away; base qualities are absent.

The donors were 40 or so Caucasian individuals from Russia, aged roughly 6 to 100 years, who were systemically healthy. Each donor gave around 9.9 milliliters of peripheral blood, collected into EDTA-treated Vacutainer tubes. Ficoll-Paque density-gradient centrifugation was used to isolate PBMCs, with at least 6 million per sample. Trizol reagent was used to extract total RNA from PBMCs, with at least 6 micrograms per sample. For every donor, an aliquot of PBMCs went through flow cytometry to measure the percentages of naive CD45RAhigh/CD27high T cells. From a lookup of the germline V gene, CDR1 and CDR2 are MNHEY and SVGEGT. From its cysteine to its phenylalanine, the CDR3 spans 16 amino acids. Of all the DNA, just the CDR3 is kept, 48 bases in frame from base 1. V trim: 0 bases; J trim: 7 bases; unmatched bases: 11. These same records also appear under a second study, on T cells of mothers and their children. According to the second study: Nine systemically healthy Caucasian individuals served as donors, namely three mothers together with their six children. cDNA synthesis used all of the extracted RNA, with about 1.5 ug of RNA in each 15 ul reaction. In the second PCR, sample barcodes and 2-4 random nucleotides were introduced via the M1S primer. Over 9 million TCR beta CDR3 reads came from each mother, compared with millions of reads from each child. Thymic selection shapes the output of TCR recombination in a similar way in related and unrelated pairs, and inherited differences have a minor effect. Related mother-child pairs always showed normalized repertoire overlap that was slightly higher than in unrelated mother-child pairs, though the difference was never significant. Persistent microchimeric T cell clones were not detected, at a sensitivity of around 99 clones per million clonotypes. The study used deep NGS to compare TCR beta repertoires of mothers and children, seeking features distinguishing related mother-child pairs from unrelated individuals. The mean age was around 42 +/- 4 years for the mothers and around 10 +/- 4 years for the children. Libraries were sequenced on Illumina HiSeq 2000 with 100+100 nt paired-end reads after adapter ligation with NEBNext reagents. Mother and child libraries were prepared a month apart and sequenced in separate runs to prevent cross-contamination. Between roughly 500,000 and 2,100,000 distinct TCR beta clonotypes were identified per donor. Naive TCR beta clonotypes were estimated from low-frequency clonotypes matched to each donor's FACS-determined naive share, without sorting.

The source is a boy younger than 18 in good health. What was sequenced was blood. The chain is assembled from TRBV6-2 or TRBV6-3 and TRBJ2-7, with TRBD2 matching 8 junction bases. The CDR3 is CASSYSPGTSRGEQYF. The DNA reads TGTGCCAGCAGTTACTCCCCCGGGACTAGTCGTGGAGAGCAGTACTTC.